This T cell receptor beta chain was recorded in a study of shared clonotypes between healthy human individuals. V lost 7 bases, J lost 1 base, and 8 bases lay in between. The CDR3 covers 13 residues. CDR1 is MNHNY and CDR2 is SVGAGI in the germline V gene (reference sequence). As regards this clone: The antigen remains undetermined.

Findings of the study overall: Depth of sequencing was expected to influence donor clonotype sharing. The diversity represented, both genetic and in exposure history, was limited by few donors. A handful of donors shared approximately 5% of their naive CD4 clonotypes.

Only in-frame clones appear in the TCRdb table, and some are missing; sequencing was by immunoSEQ multiplex PCR. The sample carries over a million clones, more than 75% recorded once. The receptor was derived from a man aged 18 to 35 in good health. Some clones in this sample may be carry-over from other donors' samples. The chain employs TRBV6-6 and TRBJ1-5; D unclear. Source material: memory CD4+ T cells from PBMCs. The subset: CD45RA-negative fraction. CDR3 DNA: TGTGCCAGCAAAAGGTCCAGCAATCAGCCCCAGCATTTT. Translation gives CASKRSSNQPQHF.